One sample yielded the 11 T cell receptor beta chains listed below, sequenced in a study of CD8 T cells in Susac syndrome. Roughly 0.5 to 1 ug RNA was reverse transcribed with random hexamers. A single record per CDR3 protein comes from TCRdb applying MiXCR to the immunoSEQ multiplex PCR reads. Of 160,000 or so distinct CDR3 sequences listed, approximately 95% are singletons. Input material: CD8+ T cells from PBMCs. The receptors here all came from a human donor with multiple sclerosis.

This rearrangement joins TRBV9 to TRBJ2-7; the match to TRBD1 covers 7 bases. The CDR3 consists of 14 residues. Germline CDR1 and CDR2: SGDLS and YYNGEE. V lost 4 bases to trimming and J lost 3 bases; unmatched junction nucleotides: 7. The CDR3 nucleotides are TGTGCCAGCAGCTCACAGGGGCAAGACTACGAGCAGTACTTC. This gives the protein CASSSQGQDYEQYF. The full variable domain, rest sourced from reference TRBV9 and TRBJ2-7, is DSGVTQTPKHLITATGQRVTLRCSPRSGDLSVYWYQQSLDQGLQFLIQYYNGEERAKGNILERFSAQQFPDLHSELNLSSLELGDSALYFCASSSQGQDYEQYFGPGTRLTVT.

The chain uses TRBV15 and TRBJ1-5; D call uncertain. Germline V gene lookup returns CDR1 LNHNV and CDR2 YYDKDF (reference sequence). The CDR3 has 14 amino acids. The V end was cut by 4 bases, the J end by 1 base, with 8 bases between. CDR3 in DNA: TGTGCCACCAGCAACCTTTCCAGCAATCAGCCCCAGCATTTT. It translates to CATSNLSSNQPQHF.

The rearrangement joins TRBV7-3 to TRBJ2-3, with 11 bases fitting TRBD2. After removal of 2 bases from V and 6 bases from J, the junction contained 7 bases not matched to a gene. The CDR3 is made up of 16 amino acids. Germline V gene data show CDR1 as SGHTA and CDR2 as FQGTGA. CDR3 coding DNA: TGTGCCAGCAGCTTATCCAGGACTAGCGGGCCCGATACGCAGTATTTT. Translating it yields CASSLSRTSGPDTQYF.

The chain is built from TRBV27 and TRBJ2-3; weak D call: TRBD2 (6 bases). This CDR3 contains 18 residues. V lost 1 base and J lost 0, with 17 bases in between. Germline assignment: CDR1 MNHEY and CDR2 SMNVEV (reference sequence). The CDR3 loop reads CASSLLSSGSSSTDTQYF. The CDR3 coding sequence is TGTGCCAGCAGTTTATTATCGAGCGGGTCCTCTAGCACAGATACGCAGTATTTT.

The chain carries TRBV9 and TRBJ1-1, with D tentatively TRBD1 (5 bases). The CDR3 consists of 14 residues. Germline V gene lookup returns CDR1 SGDLS and CDR2 YYNGEE. V was shortened by 4 bases and J by 0 bases, with 10 bases between the two germline ends. The CDR3 DNA follows: TGTGCCAGCAGCCGGGGCAGTGTGAACACTGAAGCTTTCTTT. It is translated as CASSRGSVNTEAFF. Full variable domain (rest looked up from reference TRBV9 and TRBJ1-1): DSGVTQTPKHLITATGQRVTLRCSPRSGDLSVYWYQQSLDQGLQFLIQYYNGEERAKGNILERFSAQQFPDLHSELNLSSLELGDSALYFCASSRGSVNTEAFFGQGTRLTVV.

This sequence joins TRBV7-2 and TRBJ1-1; 9 bases align to TRBD1. J lost 6 bases, V lost 3 bases, and 5 bases had no gene match. Germline CDR1 and CDR2: SGHTA and FQGNSA. This CDR3 contains 14 residues. This chain's CDR3 is CASSLGQGGSEAFF. The CDR3 coding sequence is TGTGCCAGCAGCTTGGGACAGGGAGGCTCTGAAGCTTTCTTT.

The rearrangement uses TRBV12-3 or TRBV12-4 and TRBJ2-7; 10 bases line up with TRBD2. The V and J ends lost 0 bases and 1 base, in that order; junction bases with no gene match: 3. The CDR3 sequence is 16 residues long. The chain's CDR3 is CASSLATSGESYEQYF. DNA of the CDR3: TGTGCCAGCAGTTTAGCCACTAGCGGGGAATCCTACGAGCAGTACTTC.

The DNA for the CDR3 is TGCAGCGGCGAGGGCGGTGGGACAGATACGCAGTATTTT. The encoded protein is CSGEGGGTDTQYF. This chain joins TRBV29-1 and TRBJ2-3; D might be TRBD2 (5 bases). The germline gives CDR1 SQVTM, CDR2 ANQGSEA. The CDR3 sequence is 13 residues long. The germline V and J ends were trimmed by 7 bases and 3 bases, with 14 bases remaining between them.

This sequence joins TRBV19 and TRBJ2-1; 12 nucleotides line up with TRBD2. Looked up from germline, CDR1 is LNHDA and CDR2 is SQIVND (reference sequence). This CDR3 contains 15 residues. V lost 5 bases and J lost 2; bases outside the gene matches: 1. This chain's CDR3 is CASSRTSGTYNEQFF. The CDR3 DNA is TGTGCCAGTAGTCGGACTAGCGGGACCTACAATGAGCAGTTCTTC.

The J gene is TRBJ1-5, the V gene TRBV5-6; D remains unclear. Trimming shortened V by 2 bases and J by 7 bases, and 10 bases separated the two germline ends. CDR3 length: 13 amino acids. Germline V gives CDR1 SGHDT, CDR2 YYEEEE. In nucleotides, the CDR3 is TGTGCCAGCAGCTTTCAAAGTAGACAGCCCCAGCATTTT. Residues: CASSFQSRQPQHF.

The gene calls are TRBV27 and TRBJ2-5, with D perhaps matching TRBD1 (5 bases). V lost 6 bases and J lost 2, with 13 bases in between. This CDR3 is 14 amino acids long. CDR1 and CDR2 (germline): MNHEY, SMNVEV (reference sequence). The CDR3 DNA reads TGTGCCAGCAGCAAGACAGTATCGCAAGAGACCCAGTACTTC. Translated: CASSKTVSQETQYF.